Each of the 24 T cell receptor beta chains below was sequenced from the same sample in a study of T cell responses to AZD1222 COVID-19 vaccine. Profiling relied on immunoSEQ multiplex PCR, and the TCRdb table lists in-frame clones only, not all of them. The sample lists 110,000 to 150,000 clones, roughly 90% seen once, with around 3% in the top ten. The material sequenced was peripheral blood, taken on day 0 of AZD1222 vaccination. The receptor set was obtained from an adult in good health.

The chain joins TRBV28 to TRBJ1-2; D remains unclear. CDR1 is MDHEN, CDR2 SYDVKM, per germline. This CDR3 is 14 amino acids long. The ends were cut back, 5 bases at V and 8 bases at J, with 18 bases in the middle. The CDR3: CASSLDGWTGGYTF. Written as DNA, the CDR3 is TGTGCCAGCAGTCTGGATGGATGGACGGGGGGCTACACCTTC.

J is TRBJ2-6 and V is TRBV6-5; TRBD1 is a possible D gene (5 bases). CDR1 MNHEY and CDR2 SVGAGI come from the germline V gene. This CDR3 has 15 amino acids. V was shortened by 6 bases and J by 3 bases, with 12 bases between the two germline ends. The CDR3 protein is CASRVDSGGANVLTF. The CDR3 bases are TGTGCCAGCAGAGTTGACAGTGGTGGGGCCAACGTCCTGACTTTC.

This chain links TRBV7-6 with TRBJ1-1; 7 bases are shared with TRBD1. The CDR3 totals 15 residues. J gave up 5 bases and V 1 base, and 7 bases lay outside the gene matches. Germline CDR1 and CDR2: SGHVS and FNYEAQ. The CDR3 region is CASSLETGRETEAFF. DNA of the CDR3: TGTGCCAGCAGCTTAGAGACAGGGAGGGAAACTGAAGCTTTCTTT.

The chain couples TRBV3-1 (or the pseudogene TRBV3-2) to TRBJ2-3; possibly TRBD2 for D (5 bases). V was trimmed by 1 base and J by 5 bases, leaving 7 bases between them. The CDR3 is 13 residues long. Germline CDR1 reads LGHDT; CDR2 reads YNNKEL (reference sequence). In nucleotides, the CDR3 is TGTGCCAGCAGCCAAGGGGAGAGAGATACGCAGTATTTT. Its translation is CASSQGERDTQYF.

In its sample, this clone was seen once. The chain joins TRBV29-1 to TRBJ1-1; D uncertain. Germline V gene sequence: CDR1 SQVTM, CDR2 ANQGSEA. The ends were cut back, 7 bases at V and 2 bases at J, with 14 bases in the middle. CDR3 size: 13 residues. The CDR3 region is CSALWSDNTEAFF. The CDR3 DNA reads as TGCAGCGCCCTGTGGTCGGATAACACTGAAGCTTTCTTT.

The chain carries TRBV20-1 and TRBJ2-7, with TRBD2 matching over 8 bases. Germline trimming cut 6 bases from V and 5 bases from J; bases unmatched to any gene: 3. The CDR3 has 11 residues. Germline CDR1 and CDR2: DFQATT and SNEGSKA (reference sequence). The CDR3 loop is CSARGLDEQYF. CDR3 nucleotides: TGCAGTGCCCGGGGACTAGACGAGCAGTACTTC.

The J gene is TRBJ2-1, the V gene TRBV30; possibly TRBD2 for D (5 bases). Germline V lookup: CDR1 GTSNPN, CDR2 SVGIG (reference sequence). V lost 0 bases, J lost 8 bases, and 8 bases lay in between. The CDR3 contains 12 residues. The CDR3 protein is CAWSVLAYEQFF. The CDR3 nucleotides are TGTGCCTGGAGTGTCCTAGCCTATGAGCAGTTCTTC.

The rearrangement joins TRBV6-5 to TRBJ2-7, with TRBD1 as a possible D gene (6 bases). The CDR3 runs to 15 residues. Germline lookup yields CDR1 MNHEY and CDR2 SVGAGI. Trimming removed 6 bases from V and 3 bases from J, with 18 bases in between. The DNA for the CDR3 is TGTGCCAGCAGACCGCAGGTGGGGGCGGGCTACGAGCAGTACTTC. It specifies CASRPQVGAGYEQYF.

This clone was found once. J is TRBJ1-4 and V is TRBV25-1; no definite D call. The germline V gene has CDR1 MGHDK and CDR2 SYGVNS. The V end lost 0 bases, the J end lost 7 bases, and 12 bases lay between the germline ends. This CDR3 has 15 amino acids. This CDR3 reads CASSEYMSFGEKLFF. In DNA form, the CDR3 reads TGTGCCAGCAGTGAATATATGAGTTTCGGTGAAAAACTGTTTTTT.

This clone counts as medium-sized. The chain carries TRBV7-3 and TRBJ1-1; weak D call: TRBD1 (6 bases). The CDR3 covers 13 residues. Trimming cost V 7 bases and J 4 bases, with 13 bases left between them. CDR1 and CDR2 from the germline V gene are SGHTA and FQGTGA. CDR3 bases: TGTGCCAGCAAGGGGGGGCTGGGCACTGAAGCTTTCTTT. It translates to CASKGGLGTEAFF.

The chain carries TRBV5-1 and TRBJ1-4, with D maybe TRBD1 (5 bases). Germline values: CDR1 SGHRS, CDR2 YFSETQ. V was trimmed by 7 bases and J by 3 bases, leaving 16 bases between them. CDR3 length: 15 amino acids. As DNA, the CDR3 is TGCGCCAGCTCCCGAGGCAGGGCGTCTAATGAAAAACTGTTTTTT. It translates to CASSRGRASNEKLFF. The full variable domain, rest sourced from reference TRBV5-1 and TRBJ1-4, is KAGVTQTPRYLIKTRGQQVTLSCSPISGHRSVSWYQQTPGQGLQFLFEYFSETQRNKGNFPGRFSGRQFSNSRSEMNVSTLELGDSALYLCASSRGRASNEKLFFGSGTQLSVL.

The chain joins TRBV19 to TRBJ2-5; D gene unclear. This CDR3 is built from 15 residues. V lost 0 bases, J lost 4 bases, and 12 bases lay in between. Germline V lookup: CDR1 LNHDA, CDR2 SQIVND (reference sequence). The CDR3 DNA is TGTGCCAGTAGTATAGATCGGACCCTCAGAGAGACCCAGTACTTC. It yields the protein CASSIDRTLRETQYF.

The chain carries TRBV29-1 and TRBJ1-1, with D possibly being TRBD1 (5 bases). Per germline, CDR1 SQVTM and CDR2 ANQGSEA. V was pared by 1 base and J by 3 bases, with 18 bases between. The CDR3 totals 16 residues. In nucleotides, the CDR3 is TGCAGCGTTGAAGCCGGACAACCCTCGGAGTACACTGAAGCTTTCTTT. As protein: CSVEAGQPSEYTEAFF.

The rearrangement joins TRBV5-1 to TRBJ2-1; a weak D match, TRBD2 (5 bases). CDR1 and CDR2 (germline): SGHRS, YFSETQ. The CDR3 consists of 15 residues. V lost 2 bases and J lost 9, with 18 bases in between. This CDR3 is CASSFVGWQEGEQFF. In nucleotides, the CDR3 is TGCGCCAGCAGCTTTGTTGGTTGGCAAGAGGGTGAGCAGTTCTTC.

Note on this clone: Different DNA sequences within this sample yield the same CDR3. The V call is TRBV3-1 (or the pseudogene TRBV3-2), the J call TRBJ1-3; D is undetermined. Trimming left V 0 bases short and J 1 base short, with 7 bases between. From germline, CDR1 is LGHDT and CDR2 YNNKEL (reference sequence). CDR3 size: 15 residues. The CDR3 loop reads CASSQEGGSGNTIYF. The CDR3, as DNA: TGTGCCAGCAGCCAAGAAGGAGGGTCTGGAAACACCATATATTTT.

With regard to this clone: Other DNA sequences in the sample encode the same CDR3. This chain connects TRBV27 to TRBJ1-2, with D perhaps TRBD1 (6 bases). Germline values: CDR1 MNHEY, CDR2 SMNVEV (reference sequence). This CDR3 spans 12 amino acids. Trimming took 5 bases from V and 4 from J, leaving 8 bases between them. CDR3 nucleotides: TGTGCCAGCAGTACACAGGGCTATGGCTACACCTTC. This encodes CASSTQGYGYTF.

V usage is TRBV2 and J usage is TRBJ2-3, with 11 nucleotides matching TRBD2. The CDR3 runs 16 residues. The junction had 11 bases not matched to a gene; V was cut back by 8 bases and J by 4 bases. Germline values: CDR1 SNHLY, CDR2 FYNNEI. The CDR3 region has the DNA TGTGCCAGCGAACGATCCACTAGCGGGAGAGCAGATACGCAGTATTTT. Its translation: CASERSTSGRADTQYF.

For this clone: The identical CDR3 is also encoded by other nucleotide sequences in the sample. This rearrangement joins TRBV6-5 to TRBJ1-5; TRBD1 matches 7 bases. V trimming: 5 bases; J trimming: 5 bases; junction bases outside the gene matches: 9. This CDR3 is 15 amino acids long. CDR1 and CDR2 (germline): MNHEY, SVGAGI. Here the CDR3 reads CASSRDSGLYQPQHF. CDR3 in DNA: TGTGCCAGCAGTAGGGACAGTGGGTTATATCAGCCCCAGCATTTT.

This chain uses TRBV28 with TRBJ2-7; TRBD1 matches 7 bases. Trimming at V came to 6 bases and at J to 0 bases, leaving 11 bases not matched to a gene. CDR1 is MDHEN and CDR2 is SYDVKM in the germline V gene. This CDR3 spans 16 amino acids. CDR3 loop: CASRQTGAQSSYEQYF. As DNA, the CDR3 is TGTGCCAGCAGACAAACAGGGGCACAAAGCTCCTACGAGCAGTACTTC.

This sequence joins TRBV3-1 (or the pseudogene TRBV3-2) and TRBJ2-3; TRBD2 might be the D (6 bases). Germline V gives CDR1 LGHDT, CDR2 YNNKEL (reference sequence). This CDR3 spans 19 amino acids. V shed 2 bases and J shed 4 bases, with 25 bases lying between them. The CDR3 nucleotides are TGTGCCAGCAGCCAACCAGCGGGCCCTAGCCCCATTCCCCCAGATACGCAGTATTTT. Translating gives CASSQPAGPSPIPPDTQYF.

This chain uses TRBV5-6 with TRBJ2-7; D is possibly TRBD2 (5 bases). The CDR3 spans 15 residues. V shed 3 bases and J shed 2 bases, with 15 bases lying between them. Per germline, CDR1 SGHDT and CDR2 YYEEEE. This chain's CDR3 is CASSSRRRLPYEQYF. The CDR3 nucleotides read TGTGCCAGCAGCTCCCGGAGGCGATTGCCCTACGAGCAGTACTTC.

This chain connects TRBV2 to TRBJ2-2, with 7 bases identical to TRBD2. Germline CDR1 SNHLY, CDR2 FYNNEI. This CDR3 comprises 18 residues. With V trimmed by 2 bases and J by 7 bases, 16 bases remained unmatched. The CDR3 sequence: CASSEIRPAGILVGELFF. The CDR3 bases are TGTGCCAGCAGTGAAATTCGTCCAGCGGGGATACTAGTCGGGGAGCTGTTTTTT.

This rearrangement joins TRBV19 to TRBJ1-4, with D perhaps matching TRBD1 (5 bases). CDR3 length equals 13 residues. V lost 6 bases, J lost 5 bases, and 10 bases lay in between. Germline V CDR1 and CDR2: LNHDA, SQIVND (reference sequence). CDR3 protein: CASRGALNEKLFF. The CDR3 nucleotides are TGTGCCAGTAGAGGGGCTCTGAATGAAAAACTGTTTTTT.

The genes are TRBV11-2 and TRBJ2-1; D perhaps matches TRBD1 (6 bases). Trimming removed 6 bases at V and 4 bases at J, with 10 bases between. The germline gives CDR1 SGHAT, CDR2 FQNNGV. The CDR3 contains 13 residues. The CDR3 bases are TGTGCCAGCAGTGGAGACAGGTACAATGAGCAGTTCTTC. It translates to CASSGDRYNEQFF.